This T cell receptor (beta chain) was captured by sequencing in a study of blood T cells in healthy people across ages. General study points: Naive CD4+ cell counts and diversity both ran higher in long-lived than in aged donors. Roughly linear age-related decline in beta diversity appeared, significant by age around 40.

Each sample used at least 6 million PBMCs. This clonotype appeared a few times. Its cognate antigen is unknown. J gave up 4 bases and V 3 bases, and 12 bases lay outside the gene matches. Germline-derived CDR1 and CDR2 are LNHNV and YYDKDF (reference sequence). The CDR3 spans 18 residues. Through a sample-barcoded 5' primer and a J-beta primer mix, a second PCR was run for roughly 7 to 11 cycles. TCRdb itself ran the 5' RACE reads through MiXCR, one entry per CDR3 protein. This table holds roughly 720,000 distinct CDR3 sequences, 50% to 65% found once. The receptor was derived from a man older than 75 in good health. This sequence joins TRBV15 and TRBJ2-3; 11 positions match TRBD1. Specimen: blood. CDR3 nucleotide sequence: TGTGCCACCAGCAGTCAATGGGCGGACAGGGGGCCTGCAGATACGCAGTATTTT. Translation gives CATSSQWADRGPADTQYF. The full variable domain, rest sourced from reference TRBV15 and TRBJ2-3, is DAMVIQNPRYQVTQFGKPVTLSCSQTLNHNVMYWYQQKSSQAPKLLFHYYDKDFNNEADTPDNFQSRRPNTSFCFLDIRSPGLGDTAMYLCATSSQWADRGPADTQYFGPGTRLTVL.